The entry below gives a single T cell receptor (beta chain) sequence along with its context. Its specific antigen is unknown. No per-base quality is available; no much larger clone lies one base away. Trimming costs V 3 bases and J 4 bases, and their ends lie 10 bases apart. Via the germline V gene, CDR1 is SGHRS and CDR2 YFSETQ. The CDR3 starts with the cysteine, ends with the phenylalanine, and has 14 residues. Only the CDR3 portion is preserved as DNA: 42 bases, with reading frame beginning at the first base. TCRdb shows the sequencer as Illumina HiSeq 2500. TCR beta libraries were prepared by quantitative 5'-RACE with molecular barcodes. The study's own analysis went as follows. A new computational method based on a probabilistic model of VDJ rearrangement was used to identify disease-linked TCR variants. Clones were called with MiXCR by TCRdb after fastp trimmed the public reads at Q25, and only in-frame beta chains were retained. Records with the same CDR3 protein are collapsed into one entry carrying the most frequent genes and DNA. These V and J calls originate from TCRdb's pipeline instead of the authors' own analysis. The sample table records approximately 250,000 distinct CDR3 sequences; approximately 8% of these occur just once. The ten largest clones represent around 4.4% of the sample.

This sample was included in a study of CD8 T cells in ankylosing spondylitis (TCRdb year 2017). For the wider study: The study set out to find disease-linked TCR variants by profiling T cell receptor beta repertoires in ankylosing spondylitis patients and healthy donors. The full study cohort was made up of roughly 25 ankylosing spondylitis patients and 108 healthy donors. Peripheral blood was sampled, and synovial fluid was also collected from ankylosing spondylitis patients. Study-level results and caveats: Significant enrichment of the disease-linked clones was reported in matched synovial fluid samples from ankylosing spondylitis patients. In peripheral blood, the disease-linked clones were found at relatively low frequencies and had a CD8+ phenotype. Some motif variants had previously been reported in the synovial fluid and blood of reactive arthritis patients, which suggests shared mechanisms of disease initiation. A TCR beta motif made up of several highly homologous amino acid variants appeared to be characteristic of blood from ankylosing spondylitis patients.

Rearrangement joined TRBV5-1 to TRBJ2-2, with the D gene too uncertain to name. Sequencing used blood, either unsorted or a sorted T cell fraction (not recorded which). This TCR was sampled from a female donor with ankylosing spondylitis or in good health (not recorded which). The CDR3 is CASSWASFTGELFF. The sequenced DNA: TGCGCCAGCAGCTGGGCTAGTTTCACCGGGGAGCTGTTTTTT.